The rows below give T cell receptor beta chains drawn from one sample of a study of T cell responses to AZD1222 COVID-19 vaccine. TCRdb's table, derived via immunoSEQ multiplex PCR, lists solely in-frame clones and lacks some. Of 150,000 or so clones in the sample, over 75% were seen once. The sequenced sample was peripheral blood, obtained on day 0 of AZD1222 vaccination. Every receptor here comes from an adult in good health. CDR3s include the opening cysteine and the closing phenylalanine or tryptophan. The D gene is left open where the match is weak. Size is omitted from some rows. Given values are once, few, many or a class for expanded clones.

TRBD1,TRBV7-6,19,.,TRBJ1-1,CASSFEGGTGGPLNTEAFF,TGTGCCAGCAGCTTTGAGGGGGGGACAGGGGGCCCGTTGAACACTGAAGCTTTCTTT
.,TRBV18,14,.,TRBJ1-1,CASSPRQEGTEAFF,TGTGCCAGCTCACCAAGACAGGAGGGCACTGAAGCTTTCTTT
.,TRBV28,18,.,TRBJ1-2,CASSSGEGRPQGGYGYTF,TGTGCCAGCAGTTCGGGGGAGGGGAGGCCGCAGGGAGGCTATGGCTACACCTTC
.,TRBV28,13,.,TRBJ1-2,CASSLPFHYGYTF,TGTGCCAGCAGTTTGCCCTTCCACTATGGCTACACCTTC
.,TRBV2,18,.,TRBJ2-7,CASSEALAVDRPLNEQYF,TGTGCCAGCAGTGAAGCGCTAGCGGTGGACAGGCCCCTGAACGAGCAGTACTTC
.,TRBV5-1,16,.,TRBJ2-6,CASSLFEGAGANVLTF,TGCGCCAGCAGCTTGTTTGAGGGCGCTGGGGCCAACGTCCTGACTTTC
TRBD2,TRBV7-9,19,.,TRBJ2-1,CASNLRSSGLAGLTREQFF,TGTGCCAGCAACTTACGGTCCTCGGGACTAGCGGGACTAACCCGGGAGCAGTTCTTC
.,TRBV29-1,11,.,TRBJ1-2,CSVQGLDGYTF,TGCAGCGTTCAGGGCTTAGATGGCTACACCTTC
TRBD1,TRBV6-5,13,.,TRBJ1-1,CASSLRQGTEAFF,TGTGCCAGCAGTTTGCGACAGGGCACTGAAGCTTTCTTT
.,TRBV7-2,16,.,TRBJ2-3,CASSFAGGTGTDTQYF,TGTGCCAGCAGCTTTGCTGGAGGGACTGGCACAGATACGCAGTATTTT
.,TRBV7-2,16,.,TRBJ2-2,CASSIRNIQGTGELFF,TGTGCCAGCAGCATTAGAAATATACAGGGCACCGGGGAGCTGTTTTTT
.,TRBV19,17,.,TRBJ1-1,CASSIHSGSALRTEAFF,TGTGCCAGTAGTATCCATAGCGGGAGTGCTTTAAGGACTGAAGCTTTCTTT
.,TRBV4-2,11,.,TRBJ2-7,CASSATYEQYF,TGTGCCAGCAGCGCGACCTACGAGCAGTACTTC
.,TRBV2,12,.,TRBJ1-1,CASSVVRLEAFF,TGTGCCAGCAGTGTGGTCAGGTTAGAAGCTTTCTTT
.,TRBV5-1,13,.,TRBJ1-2,CASSLVGTDGYTF,TGCGCCAGCAGCTTGGTCGGGACGGATGGCTACACCTTC
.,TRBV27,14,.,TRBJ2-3,CASSLSGGVDTQYF,TGTGCCAGCAGTTTATCGGGCGGGGTAGATACGCAGTATTTT
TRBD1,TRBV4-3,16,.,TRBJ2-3,CASSHPGQLATDTQYF,TGCGCCAGCAGCCACCCGGGACAGCTCGCCACAGATACGCAGTATTTT
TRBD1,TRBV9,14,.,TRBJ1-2,CASSVVGQGGGYTF,TGTGCCAGCAGCGTAGTTGGACAGGGCGGTGGCTACACCTTC
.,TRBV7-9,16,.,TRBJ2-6,CASSLDGGSGANVLTF,TGTGCCAGCAGCTTAGATGGGGGCTCTGGGGCCAACGTCCTGACTTTC
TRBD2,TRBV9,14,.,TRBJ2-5,CASSVGGGQETQYF,TGTGCCAGCAGCGTAGGGGGGGGCCAAGAGACCCAGTACTTC
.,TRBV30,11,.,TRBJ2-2,CAWNSGGELFF,TGTGCCTGGAACTCGGGGGGGGAGCTGTTTTTT
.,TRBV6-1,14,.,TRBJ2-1,CASSEVTIYNEQFF,TGTGCCAGCAGTGAAGTGACTATATACAATGAGCAGTTCTTC
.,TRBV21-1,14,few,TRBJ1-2,CASSKKTGRRGYTF,TGTGCCAGCAGCAAAAAGACGGGGAGAAGAGGCTACACCTTC
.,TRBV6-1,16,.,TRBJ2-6,CASSEIRLFGSNVLTF,TGTGCCAGCAGTGAAATAAGGTTGTTTGGGTCCAACGTCCTGACTTTC
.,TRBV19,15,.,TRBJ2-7,CASSIGLAASYEQYF,TGTGCCAGTAGTATAGGTTTAGCCGCTTCGTACGAGCAGTACTTC
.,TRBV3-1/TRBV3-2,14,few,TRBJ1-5,CASSQVVPNQPQHF,TGTGCCAGCAGCCAAGTGGTTCCGAATCAGCCCCAGCATTTT
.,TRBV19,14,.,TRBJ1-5,CASVDRRSNQPQHF,TGTGCCAGCGTGGACCGACGTAGCAATCAGCCCCAGCATTTT
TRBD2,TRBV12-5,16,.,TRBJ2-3,CASGVTGLRRTDTQYF,TGTGCTAGTGGGGTTACGGGACTAAGGCGCACAGATACGCAGTATTTT
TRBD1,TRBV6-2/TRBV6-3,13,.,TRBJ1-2,CASSTITGAGYTF,TGTGCCAGCAGTACAATTACAGGGGCCGGCTACACCTTC
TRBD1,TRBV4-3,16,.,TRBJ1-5,CASSPSFTGGYQPQHF,TGCGCCAGCAGCCCCAGCTTTACAGGGGGTTATCAGCCCCAGCATTTT
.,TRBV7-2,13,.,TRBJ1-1,CASSLWGNTEAFF,TGTGCCAGCAGCTTATGGGGGAACACTGAAGCTTTCTTT
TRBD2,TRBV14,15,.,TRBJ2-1,CASSHPGLALNEQFF,TGTGCCAGCAGCCACCCGGGACTAGCCCTCAATGAGCAGTTCTTC
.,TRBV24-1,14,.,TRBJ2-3,CATSDLRSTDTQYF,TGTGCCACCAGTGATTTGCGGTCCACAGATACGCAGTATTTT
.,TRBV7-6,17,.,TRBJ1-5,CASSLTPPGPGNQPQHF,TGTGCCAGCAGCTTAACCCCCCCCGGACCGGGCAATCAGCCCCAGCATTTT
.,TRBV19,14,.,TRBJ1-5,CASRSGASGQPQHF,TGTGCCAGTAGGAGTGGGGCCTCAGGCCAGCCCCAGCATTTT
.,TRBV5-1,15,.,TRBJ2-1,CASRPQGLGSGKQFF,TGCGCCAGCAGACCCCAGGGTCTAGGTAGCGGAAAGCAGTTCTTC
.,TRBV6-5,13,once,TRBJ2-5,CASRRGVQETQYF,TGTGCCAGCAGGAGGGGGGTCCAAGAGACCCAGTACTTC
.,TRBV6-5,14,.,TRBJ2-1,CASSSPRGYNEQFF,TGTGCCAGCAGTTCTCCGAGGGGTTACAATGAGCAGTTCTTC
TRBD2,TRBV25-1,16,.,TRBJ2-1,CASSTRTSGRLDEQFF,TGTGCCAGCAGTACGCGGACTAGCGGGAGACTCGATGAGCAGTTCTTC
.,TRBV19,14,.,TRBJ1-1,CASSPSGENTEAFF,TGTGCCAGCAGTCCGTCCGGGGAGAACACTGAAGCTTTCTTT
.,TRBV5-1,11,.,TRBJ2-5,CASSFAETQYF,TGCGCCAGCAGCTTTGCGGAGACCCAGTACTTC
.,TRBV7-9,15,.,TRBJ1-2,CASSLEGIVNYGYTF,TGTGCCAGCAGCTTAGAAGGCATAGTTAACTATGGCTACACCTTC